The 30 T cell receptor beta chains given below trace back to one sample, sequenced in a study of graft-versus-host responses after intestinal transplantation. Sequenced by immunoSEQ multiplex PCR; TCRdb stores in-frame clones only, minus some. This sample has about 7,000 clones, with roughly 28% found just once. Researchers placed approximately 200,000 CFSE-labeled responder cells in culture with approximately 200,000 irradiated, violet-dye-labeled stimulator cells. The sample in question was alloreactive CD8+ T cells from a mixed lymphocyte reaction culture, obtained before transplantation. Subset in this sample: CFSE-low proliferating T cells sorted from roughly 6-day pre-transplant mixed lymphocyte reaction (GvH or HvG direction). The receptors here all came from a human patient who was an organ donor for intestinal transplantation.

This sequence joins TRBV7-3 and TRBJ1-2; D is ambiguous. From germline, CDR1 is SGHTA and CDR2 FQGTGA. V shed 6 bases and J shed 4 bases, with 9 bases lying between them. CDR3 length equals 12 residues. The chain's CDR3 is CASSDFLYGYTF. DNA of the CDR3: TGTGCCAGCAGTGATTTCCTCTATGGCTACACCTTC.

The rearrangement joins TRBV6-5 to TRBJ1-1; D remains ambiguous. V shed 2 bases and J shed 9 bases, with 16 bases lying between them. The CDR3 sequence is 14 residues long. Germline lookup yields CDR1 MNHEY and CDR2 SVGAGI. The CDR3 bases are TGTGCCAGCAGTTACAACTTACCCACGACTCAAGCTTTCTTT. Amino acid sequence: CASSYNLPTTQAFF.

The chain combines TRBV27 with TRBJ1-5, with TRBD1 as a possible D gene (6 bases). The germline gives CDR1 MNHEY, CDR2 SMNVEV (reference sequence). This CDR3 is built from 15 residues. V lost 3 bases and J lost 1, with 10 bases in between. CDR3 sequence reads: CASSFVGGSNQPQHF. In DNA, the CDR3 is TGTGCCAGCAGTTTTGTAGGGGGGAGCAATCAGCCCCAGCATTTT.

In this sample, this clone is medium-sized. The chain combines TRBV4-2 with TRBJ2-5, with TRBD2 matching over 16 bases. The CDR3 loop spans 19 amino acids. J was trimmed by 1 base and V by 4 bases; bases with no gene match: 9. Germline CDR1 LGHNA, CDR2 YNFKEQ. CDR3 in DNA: TGTGCCAGCAGCCTCTACACCGGGACTAGCGGGGGGGTCCAAGAGACCCAGTACTTC. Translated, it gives CASSLYTGTSGGVQETQYF.

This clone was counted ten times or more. This CDR3 is CASSDLNYGYTF. The CDR3 coding sequence is TGTGCCAGCAGCGACCTGAACTATGGCTACACCTTC. The V gene is TRBV7-2, the J gene TRBJ1-2, with unresolved D. CDR3 length: 12 amino acids. In germline, CDR1 is SGHTA, CDR2 FQGNSA. V lost 5 bases and J lost 2, with 6 bases in between.

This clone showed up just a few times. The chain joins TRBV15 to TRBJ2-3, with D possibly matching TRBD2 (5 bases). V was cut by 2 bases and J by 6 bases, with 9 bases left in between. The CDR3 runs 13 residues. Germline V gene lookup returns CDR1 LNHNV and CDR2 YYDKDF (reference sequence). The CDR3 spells CATSRSLGDTQYF. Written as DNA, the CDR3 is TGTGCCACCAGCAGATCACTAGGGGATACGCAGTATTTT.

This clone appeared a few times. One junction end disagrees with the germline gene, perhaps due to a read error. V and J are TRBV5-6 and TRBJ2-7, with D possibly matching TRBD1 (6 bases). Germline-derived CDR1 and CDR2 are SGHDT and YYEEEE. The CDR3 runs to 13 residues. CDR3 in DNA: TGCGCCAGCAGCCAGGCCAGGGGCCACGAGCAGTACTTC. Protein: CASSQARGHEQYF. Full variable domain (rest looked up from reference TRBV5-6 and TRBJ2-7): DAGVTQSPTHLIKTRGQQVTLRCSPKSGHDTVSWYQQALGQGPQFIFQYYEEEERQRGNFPDRFSGHQFPNYSSELNVNALLLGDSALYLCASSQARGHEQYFGPGTRLTVT.

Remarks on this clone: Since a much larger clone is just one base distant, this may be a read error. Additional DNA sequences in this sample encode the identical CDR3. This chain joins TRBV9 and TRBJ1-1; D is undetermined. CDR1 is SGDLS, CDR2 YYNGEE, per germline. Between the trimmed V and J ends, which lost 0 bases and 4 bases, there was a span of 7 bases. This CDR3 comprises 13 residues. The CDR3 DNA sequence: TGTGCCAGCAGCGTAGGGCGTCGCACTGAAGCTTTCTTT. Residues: CASSVGRRTEAFF.

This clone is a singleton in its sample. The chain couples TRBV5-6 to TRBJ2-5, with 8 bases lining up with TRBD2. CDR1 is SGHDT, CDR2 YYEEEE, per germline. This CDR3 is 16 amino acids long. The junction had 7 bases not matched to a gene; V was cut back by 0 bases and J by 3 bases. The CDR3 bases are TGTGCCAGCAGCTTGGGGGCCGGGACTAGGGAAGAGACCCAGTACTTC. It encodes CASSLGAGTREETQYF.

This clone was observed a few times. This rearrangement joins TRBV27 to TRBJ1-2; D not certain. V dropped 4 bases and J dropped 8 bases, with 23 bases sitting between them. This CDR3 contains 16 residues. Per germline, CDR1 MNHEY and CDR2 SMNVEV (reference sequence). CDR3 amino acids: CASSSGLYLGRRGYTF. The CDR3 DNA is TGTGCCAGCAGTTCGGGCCTCTATTTAGGGAGGAGAGGCTACACCTTC.

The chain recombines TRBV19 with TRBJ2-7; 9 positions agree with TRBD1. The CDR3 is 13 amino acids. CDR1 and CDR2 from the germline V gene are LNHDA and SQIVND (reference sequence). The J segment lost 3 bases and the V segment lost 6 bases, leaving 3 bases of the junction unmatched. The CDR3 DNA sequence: TGTGCCAGTAGGGGACAGGGAATCTACGAGCAGTACTTC. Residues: CASRGQGIYEQYF.

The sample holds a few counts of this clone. The CDR3 loop reads CASSLLLPPYEQYF. The DNA for the CDR3 is TGTGCCAGCAGCTTACTACTCCCCCCCTACGAGCAGTACTTC. This chain links TRBV7-9 with TRBJ2-7; D is ambiguous. The ends were cut back, 2 bases at V and 2 bases at J, with 10 bases in the middle. Germline assignment: CDR1 SEHNR and CDR2 FQNEAQ (reference sequence). CDR3 size: 14 residues.

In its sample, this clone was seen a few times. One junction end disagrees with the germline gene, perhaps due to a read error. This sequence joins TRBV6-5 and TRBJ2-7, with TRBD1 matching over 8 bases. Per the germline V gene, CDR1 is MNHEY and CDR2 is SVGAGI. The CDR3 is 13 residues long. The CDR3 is CAISDRTGSEQYF. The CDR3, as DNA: TGTGCCATCAGTGATAGGACAGGGTCCGAGCAGTACTTC.

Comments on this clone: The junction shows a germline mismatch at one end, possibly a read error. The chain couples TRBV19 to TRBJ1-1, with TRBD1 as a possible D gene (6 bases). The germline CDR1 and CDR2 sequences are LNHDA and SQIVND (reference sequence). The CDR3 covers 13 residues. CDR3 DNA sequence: TGTGCCAGTAGTATTACGGGGGCAGGGGAAGCTTCCTTT. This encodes CASSITGAGEASF.

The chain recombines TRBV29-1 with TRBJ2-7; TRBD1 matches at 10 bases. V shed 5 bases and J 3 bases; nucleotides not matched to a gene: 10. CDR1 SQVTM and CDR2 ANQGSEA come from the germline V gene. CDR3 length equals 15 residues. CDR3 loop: CSVRQPGQGLYEQYF. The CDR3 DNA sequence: TGCAGCGTTCGGCAGCCGGGACAGGGGCTCTACGAGCAGTACTTC.

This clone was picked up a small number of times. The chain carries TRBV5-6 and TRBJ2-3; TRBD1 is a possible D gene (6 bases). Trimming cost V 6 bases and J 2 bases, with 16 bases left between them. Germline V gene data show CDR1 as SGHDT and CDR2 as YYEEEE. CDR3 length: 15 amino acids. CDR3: CASTWGQIPTDTQYF. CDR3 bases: TGTGCCAGCACATGGGGGCAAATTCCCACAGATACGCAGTATTTT.

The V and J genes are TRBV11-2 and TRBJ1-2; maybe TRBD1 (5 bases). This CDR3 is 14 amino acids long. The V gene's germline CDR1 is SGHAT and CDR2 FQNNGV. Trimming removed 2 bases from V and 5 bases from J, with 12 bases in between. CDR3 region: CASSLTIGQYGYTF. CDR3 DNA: TGTGCCAGCAGCTTAACAATCGGACAATATGGCTACACCTTC. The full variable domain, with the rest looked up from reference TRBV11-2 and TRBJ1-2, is EAGVAQSPRYKIIEKRQSVAFWCNPISGHATLYWYQQILGQGPKLLIQFQNNGVVDDSQLPKDRFSAERLKGVDSTLKIQPAKLEDSAVYLCASSLTIGQYGYTFGSGTRLTVV.

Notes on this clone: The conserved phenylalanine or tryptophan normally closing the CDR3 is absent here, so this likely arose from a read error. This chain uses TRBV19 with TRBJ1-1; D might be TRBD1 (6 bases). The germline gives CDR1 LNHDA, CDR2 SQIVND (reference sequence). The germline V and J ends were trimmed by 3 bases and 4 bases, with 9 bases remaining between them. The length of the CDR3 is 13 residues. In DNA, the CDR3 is TGTGCCAGTAGTATTTGGGGGGCCACTGAAGCTTTCCTT. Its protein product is CASSIWGATEAFL.

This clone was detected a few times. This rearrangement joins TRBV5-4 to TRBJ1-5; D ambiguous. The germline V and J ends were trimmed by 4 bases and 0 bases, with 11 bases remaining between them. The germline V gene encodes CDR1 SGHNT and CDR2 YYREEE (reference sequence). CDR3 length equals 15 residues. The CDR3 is CASSPWAGSNQPQHF. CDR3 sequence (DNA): TGTGCCAGCAGCCCTTGGGCGGGTAGCAATCAGCCCCAGCATTTT.

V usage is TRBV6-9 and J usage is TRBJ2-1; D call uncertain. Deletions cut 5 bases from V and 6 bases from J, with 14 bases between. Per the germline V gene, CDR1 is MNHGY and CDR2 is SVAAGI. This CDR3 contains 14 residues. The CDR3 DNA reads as TGTGCCAGCAGTCCCTCCCTGGCCCTCAATGAGCAGTTCTTC. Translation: CASSPSLALNEQFF.

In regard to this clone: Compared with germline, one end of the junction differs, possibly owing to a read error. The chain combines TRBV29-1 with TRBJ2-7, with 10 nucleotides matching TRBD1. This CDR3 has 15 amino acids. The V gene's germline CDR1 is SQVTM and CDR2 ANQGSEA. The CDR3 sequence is CNVRQPGQGLYEQYF. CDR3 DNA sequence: TGCAACGTTCGGCAGCCGGGACAGGGGCTCTACGAGCAGTACTTC.

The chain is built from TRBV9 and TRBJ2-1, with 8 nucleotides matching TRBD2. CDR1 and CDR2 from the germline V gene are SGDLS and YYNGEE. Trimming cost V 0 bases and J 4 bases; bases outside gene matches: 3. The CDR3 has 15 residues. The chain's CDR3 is CASSVAGGPYNEQFF. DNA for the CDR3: TGTGCCAGCAGCGTAGCGGGGGGGCCTTACAATGAGCAGTTCTTC.

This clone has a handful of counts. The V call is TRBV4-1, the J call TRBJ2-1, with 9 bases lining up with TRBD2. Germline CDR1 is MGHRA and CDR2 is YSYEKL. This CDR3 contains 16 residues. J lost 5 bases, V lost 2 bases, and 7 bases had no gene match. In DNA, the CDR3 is TGCGCCAGCAGCCAATTTGGGTCTAGCGGGAACAATGAGCAGTTCTTC. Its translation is CASSQFGSSGNNEQFF.

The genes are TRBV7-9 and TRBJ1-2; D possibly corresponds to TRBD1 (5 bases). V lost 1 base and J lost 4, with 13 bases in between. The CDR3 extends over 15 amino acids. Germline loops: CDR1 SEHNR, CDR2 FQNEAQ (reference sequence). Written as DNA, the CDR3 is TGTGCCAGCAGCTTAGATCTGCAGGGAGGCTATGGCTACACCTTC. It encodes CASSLDLQGGYGYTF.

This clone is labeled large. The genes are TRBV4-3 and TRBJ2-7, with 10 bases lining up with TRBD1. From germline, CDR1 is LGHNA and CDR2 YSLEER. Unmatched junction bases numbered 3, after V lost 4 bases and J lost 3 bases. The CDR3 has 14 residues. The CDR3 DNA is TGCGCCAGCAGCCCGGGACAGGGGAACTACGAGCAGTACTTC. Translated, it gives CASSPGQGNYEQYF.

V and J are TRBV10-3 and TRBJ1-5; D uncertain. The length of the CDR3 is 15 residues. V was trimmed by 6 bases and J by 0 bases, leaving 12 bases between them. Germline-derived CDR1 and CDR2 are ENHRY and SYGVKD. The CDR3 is CAIRDGVYSNQPQHF. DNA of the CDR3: TGTGCCATCAGAGATGGGGTCTATAGCAATCAGCCCCAGCATTTT.

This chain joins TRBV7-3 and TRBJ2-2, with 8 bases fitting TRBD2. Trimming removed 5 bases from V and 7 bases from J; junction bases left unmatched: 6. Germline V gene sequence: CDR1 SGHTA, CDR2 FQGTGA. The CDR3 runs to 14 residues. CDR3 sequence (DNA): TGTGCCAGCAGCCCCGGACTAGCAAGCGGGGAGCTGTTTTTT. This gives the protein CASSPGLASGELFF.

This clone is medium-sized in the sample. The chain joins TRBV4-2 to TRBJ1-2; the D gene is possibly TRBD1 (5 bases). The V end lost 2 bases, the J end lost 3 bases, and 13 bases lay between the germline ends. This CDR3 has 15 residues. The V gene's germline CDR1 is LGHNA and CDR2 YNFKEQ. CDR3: CASSQKVGGDYGYTF. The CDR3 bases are TGTGCCAGCAGCCAAAAGGTCGGGGGTGACTATGGCTACACCTTC.

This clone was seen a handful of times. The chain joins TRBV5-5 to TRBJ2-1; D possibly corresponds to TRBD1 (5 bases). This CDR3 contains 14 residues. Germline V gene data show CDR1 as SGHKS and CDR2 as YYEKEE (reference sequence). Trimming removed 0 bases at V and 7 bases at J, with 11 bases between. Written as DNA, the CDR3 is TGTGCCAGCAGCTTGGTCAGGGCGATAAATGAGCAGTTCTTC. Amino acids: CASSLVRAINEQFF.

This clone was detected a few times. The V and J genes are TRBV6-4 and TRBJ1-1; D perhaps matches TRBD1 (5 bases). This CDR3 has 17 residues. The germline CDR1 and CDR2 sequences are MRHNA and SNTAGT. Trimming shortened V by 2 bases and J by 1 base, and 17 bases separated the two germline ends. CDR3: CASSDPKRTNGNTEAFF. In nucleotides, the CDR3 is TGTGCCAGCAGTGACCCAAAGCGGACAAACGGGAACACTGAAGCTTTCTTT.